Each of the 11 T cell receptor beta chains below was sequenced from the same sample in a study of PD-L1 blockade in urothelial cancer. Produced via immunoSEQ multiplex PCR; TCRdb's table is partial and in-frame only. In the table there are 85,000 to 90,000 clones, over 75% of which are singletons. The time point: pretreatment peripheral blood. The specimen was PBMCs, collected around atezolizumab (anti-PD-L1) treatment. The receptors here all came from a man aged 55 to 69 with urothelial cancer.

DNA of the CDR3: TGTGCCAGTAGTCCCGCGAAGAGCACTGAAGCTTTCTTT. The encoded protein is CASSPAKSTEAFF. The rearrangement links TRBV19 to TRBJ1-1; no reliable D call. Per the germline V gene, CDR1 is LNHDA and CDR2 is SQIVND (reference sequence). The CDR3 covers 13 residues. V lost 5 bases to trimming and J lost 4 bases, with 11 bases between them. The whole variable domain, filled in from reference TRBV19 and TRBJ1-1, reads DGGITQSPKYLFRKEGQNVTLSCEQNLNHDAMYWYRQDPGQGLRLIYYSQIVNDFQKGDIAEGYSVSREKKESFPLTVTSAQKNPTAFYLCASSPAKSTEAFFGQGTRLTVV.

This sequence joins TRBV5-8 and TRBJ2-2; 7 nucleotides agree with TRBD1. Germline assignment: CDR1 SGHTS and CDR2 YDEGEE. The length of the CDR3 is 15 residues. With 0 bases clipped from V and 1 base from J, the junction kept 0 bases outside the gene matches. The CDR3 is CASSLDRGNTGELFF. CDR3 in DNA: TGTGCCAGCAGCTTGGACAGGGGGAACACCGGGGAGCTGTTTTTT.

CDR3 in DNA: TGTGCCGGACAGGGAAACTATGGCTACACCTTC. It codes for CAGQGNYGYTF. The genes are TRBV7-9 and TRBJ1-2, with 8 nucleotides matching TRBD1. The CDR3 covers 11 residues. CDR1 is SEHNR and CDR2 is FQNEAQ in the germline V gene (reference sequence). V dropped 11 bases and J dropped 2; count of bases not matched to a gene: 1.

The chain combines TRBV5-4 with TRBJ1-2, with D hard to call. This CDR3 spans 14 amino acids. V was pared by 4 bases and J by 2 bases, with 12 bases between. The germline CDR1 and CDR2 sequences are SGHNT and YYREEE (reference sequence). The CDR3 nucleotides read TGTGCCAGCAGCCCAGATGCCGGGAACTATGGCTACACCTTC. It specifies CASSPDAGNYGYTF.

CDR3 amino acids: CAWETGGNQPQHF. The CDR3 DNA follows: TGTGCCTGGGAGACAGGGGGTAATCAGCCCCAGCATTTT. The chain uses TRBV30 and TRBJ1-5; 9 positions agree with TRBD1. Trimming took 5 bases from V and 4 from J; bases not matched to a gene: 3. CDR3 size: 13 residues. Germline CDR1 is GTSNPN and CDR2 is SVGIG (reference sequence).

The gene calls are TRBV6-6 and TRBJ2-7; weak D call: TRBD1 (6 bases). V was cut by 7 bases and J by 0 bases, with 13 bases left in between. Germline assignment: CDR1 MNHNY and CDR2 SVGAGI (reference sequence). The CDR3 contains 14 residues. The CDR3 loop is CASTKDSNSYEQYF. DNA of the CDR3: TGTGCCAGCACAAAGGACAGTAACTCCTACGAGCAGTACTTC.

This chain joins TRBV5-1 and TRBJ1-4; D might be TRBD1 (6 bases). This CDR3 contains 14 residues. Trimming left V 4 bases short and J 4 bases short, with 11 bases between. From germline, CDR1 is SGHRS and CDR2 YFSETQ. This CDR3 is CASSAGTLNEKLFF. CDR3 nucleotide sequence: TGCGCCAGCAGCGCCGGGACACTTAATGAAAAACTGTTTTTT.

This sequence joins TRBV18 and TRBJ2-3, with 10 nucleotides matching TRBD2. Trimming cost V 2 bases and J 4 bases; bases outside gene matches: 3. This CDR3 contains 15 residues. Looked up from germline, CDR1 is KGHSH and CDR2 is LQKENI. Written as DNA, the CDR3 is TGTGCCAGCTCACCATTAGCGGGGGGCCCAGATACGCAGTATTTT. Its protein is CASSPLAGGPDTQYF.

J is TRBJ2-1 and V is TRBV27; TRBD2 is a possible D gene (6 bases). Trimming pared 4 bases from V and 7 bases from J, leaving 8 bases between. CDR1 and CDR2 (germline): MNHEY, SMNVEV (reference sequence). This CDR3 region has 12 residues. The chain's CDR3 is CASSSGVNEQFF. The CDR3 DNA reads as TGTGCCAGCAGTTCGGGAGTTAATGAGCAGTTCTTC.

J is TRBJ1-3 and V is TRBV10-3, with 7 bases matching TRBD1. With 0 bases clipped from V and 4 bases from J, the junction kept 6 bases outside the gene matches. Germline V gene lookup returns CDR1 ENHRY and CDR2 SYGVKD. CDR3 length equals 16 residues. The CDR3 loop is CAISESKTGWGNTIYF. For the CDR3, the DNA is TGTGCCATCAGTGAGTCGAAGACAGGGTGGGGAAACACCATATATTTT.

The V call is TRBV2, the J call TRBJ1-1; D might be TRBD1 (5 bases). Trimming cost V 8 bases and J 6 bases, with 19 bases left between them. Looked up from germline, CDR1 is SNHLY and CDR2 is FYNNEI. There are 14 residues in the CDR3. As DNA, the CDR3 is TGTGCCAGCCGCTTGACAGTGACGGGCTCTGAAGCTTTCTTT. Amino acids: CASRLTVTGSEAFF. The full variable domain, rest sourced from reference TRBV2 and TRBJ1-1, is EPEVTQTPSHQVTQMGQEVILRCVPISNHLYFYWYRQILGQKVEFLVSFYNNEISEKSEIFDDQFSVERPDGSNFTLKIRSTKLEDSAMYFCASRLTVTGSEAFFGQGTRLTVV.